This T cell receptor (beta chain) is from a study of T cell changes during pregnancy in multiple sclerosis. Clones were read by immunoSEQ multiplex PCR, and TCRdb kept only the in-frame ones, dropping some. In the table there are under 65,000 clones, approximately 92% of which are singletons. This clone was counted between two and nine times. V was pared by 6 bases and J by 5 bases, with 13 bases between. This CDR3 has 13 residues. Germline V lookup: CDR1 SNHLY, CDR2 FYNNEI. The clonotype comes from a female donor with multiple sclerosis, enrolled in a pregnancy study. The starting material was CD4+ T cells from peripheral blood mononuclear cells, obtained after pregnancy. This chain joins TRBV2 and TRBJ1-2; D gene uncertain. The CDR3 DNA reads TGTGCCAGCAGCCTAGTCGCGGGTTATGGCTACACCTTC. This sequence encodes CASSLVAGYGYTF.